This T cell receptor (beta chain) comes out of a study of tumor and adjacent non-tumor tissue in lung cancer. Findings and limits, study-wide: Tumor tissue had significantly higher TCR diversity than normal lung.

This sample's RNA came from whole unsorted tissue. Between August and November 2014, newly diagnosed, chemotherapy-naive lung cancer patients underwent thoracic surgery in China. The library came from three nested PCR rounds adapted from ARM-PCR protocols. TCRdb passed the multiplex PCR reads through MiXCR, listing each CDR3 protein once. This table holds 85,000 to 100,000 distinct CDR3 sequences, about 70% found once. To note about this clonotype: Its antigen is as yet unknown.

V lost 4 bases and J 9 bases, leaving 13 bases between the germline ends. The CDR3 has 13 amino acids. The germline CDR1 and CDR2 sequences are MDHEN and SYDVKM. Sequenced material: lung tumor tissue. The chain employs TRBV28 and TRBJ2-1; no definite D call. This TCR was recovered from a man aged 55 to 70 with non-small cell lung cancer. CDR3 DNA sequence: TGTGCCAGCAGTTCGAATGAGGACGGTGAGCAGTTCTTC. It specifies CASSSNEDGEQFF. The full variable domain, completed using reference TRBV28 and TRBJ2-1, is DVKVTQSSRYLVKRTGEKVFLECVQDMDHENMFWYRQDPGLGLRLIYFSYDVKMKEKGDIPEGYSVSREKKERFSLILESASTNQTSMYLCASSSNEDGEQFFGPGTRLTVL.